The clone carrying this T cell receptor beta chain has more than one count but fewer than ten. Its antigen is still unknown. The data were taken from a study of post-analysis software for immune sequencing data. Whole-study context: Recorded subtypes: relapsing-remitting, secondary progressive, progressive-relapsing; some patients unannotated. General study points: Compared against controls, patients with multiple sclerosis displayed significantly lower normalized Chao1 diversity. F-measure co-clustering was strong for batch-matched samples. Patients carried a few TRBV segments more frequently than controls did, and TRBV5-6, TRBV5-1 and TRBV20-1 were among them.

Germline CDR1 SGHRS, CDR2 YFSETQ. The CDR3 contains 14 residues. Unique molecular identifiers featured in each of the TCR beta cDNA libraries. TCRdb recomputed calls from the PCR reads with MiXCR, one row per CDR3 protein. The sample has roughly 670,000 distinct CDR3 sequences, 55% to 60% seen once. This TCR was sampled from a girl aged 2-15 years with multiple sclerosis. Sequencing was performed on blood. This chain joins TRBV5-1 and TRBJ2-7, with a tentative D call TRBD2 (5 bases). The J call is doubtful: the DNA matches TRBJ2-5 better. The CDR3 sequence is CASSLWENTETQYF. CDR3 DNA sequence: TGCGCCAGCAGCTTGTGGGAGAACACCGAGACCCAGTACTTC.